Shown below are 26 T cell receptor beta chains from a single sample sequenced in a study of blood T cell repertoires in COVID-19. Measured with immunoSEQ multiplex PCR; TCRdb has only the in-frame clones, and not every one. The data hold hundreds of thousands of clones, with more than 70% observed a single time. Sequenced sample: peripheral blood. These receptors were collected from a man aged 35-49 years with acute or convalescent COVID-19.

The V call is TRBV30, the J call TRBJ2-7; 13 bases align to TRBD2. Trimming cost V 0 bases and J 6 bases; bases outside gene matches: 11. The CDR3 is 17 amino acids. CDR1 is GTSNPN, CDR2 SVGIG, per germline (reference sequence). The CDR3 loop is CAWSVLAGGPAPGEQYF. CDR3 sequence (DNA): TGTGCCTGGAGTGTACTAGCGGGAGGGCCGGCCCCCGGCGAGCAGTACTTC.

The chain has TRBV28 and TRBJ1-2; maybe TRBD1 (5 bases). Germline assignment: CDR1 MDHEN and CDR2 SYDVKM. Trimming took off 8 bases at V and 1 base at J, with 11 bases between the two ends. The CDR3 length is 13 residues. CDR3 region: CASLDRVNYGYTF. The CDR3 DNA is TGTGCCAGCCTCGACAGAGTTAACTATGGCTACACCTTC.

The chain employs TRBV15 and TRBJ2-7; TRBD2 matches at 12 bases. This CDR3 region has 18 residues. Germline V gives CDR1 LNHNV, CDR2 YYDKDF (reference sequence). The V gene end was trimmed by 4 bases and the J gene end by 0 bases; junction bases not matched to a gene: 10. The CDR3 bases are TGTGCCACCAGCAAGGGTCCACTAGCGGGAGGCCTCTCCTACGAGCAGTACTTC. It encodes CATSKGPLAGGLSYEQYF.

The chain couples TRBV5-1 to TRBJ2-2; 9 nucleotides align to TRBD1. V lost 1 base and J lost 5; bases outside the gene matches: 6. This CDR3 contains 16 residues. The germline V gene has CDR1 SGHRS and CDR2 YFSETQ. Written as DNA, the CDR3 is TGCGCCAGCAGCTTGCTGGGACAGGGTGGAACCGGGGAGCTGTTTTTT. Its protein is CASSLLGQGGTGELFF.

The V and J genes are TRBV7-2 and TRBJ2-7; D remains unclear. Germline CDR1 reads SGHTA; CDR2 reads FQGNSA. There are 13 residues in the CDR3. Trimming stripped 3 bases from V and 2 bases from J, with 8 bases between. The CDR3 is CASSFGRTYEQYF. CDR3 sequence (DNA): TGTGCCAGCAGCTTTGGTAGAACCTACGAGCAGTACTTC. Together with reference TRBV7-2 and TRBJ2-7, the CDR3 gives the full variable domain: GAGVSQSPSNKVTEKGKDVELRCDPISGHTALYWYRQSLGQGLEFLIYFQGNSAPDKSGLPSDRFSAERTGGSVSTLTIQRTQQEDSAVYLCASSFGRTYEQYFGPGTRLTVT.

This chain joins TRBV4-1 and TRBJ2-1; 8 bases are a match to TRBD2. The junction had 9 bases not matched to a gene; V was cut back by 0 bases and J by 8 bases. The length of the CDR3 is 16 residues. Germline V gene lookup returns CDR1 MGHRA and CDR2 YSYEKL. CDR3 coding DNA: TGCGCCAGCAGCCAAGATGGTTACGGGGGGGCGGATGAGCAGTTCTTC. It yields the protein CASSQDGYGGADEQFF.

The chain employs TRBV5-1 and TRBJ2-1; a weak D match, TRBD1 (7 bases). Trimming cost V 0 bases and J 7 bases, with 11 bases left between them. The CDR3 length is 14 residues. The germline V gene encodes CDR1 SGHRS and CDR2 YFSETQ. The CDR3 nucleotides are TGCGCCAGCAGCTTGGATCAGGGGGGAAATGAGCAGTTCTTC. Its translation is CASSLDQGGNEQFF.

The table lists this clone with a few counts. The V and J genes are TRBV18 and TRBJ2-3; 7 bases are shared with TRBD2. There are 15 residues in the CDR3. Germline V lookup: CDR1 KGHSH, CDR2 LQKENI. J lost 2 bases, V lost 1 base, and 3 bases had no gene match. CDR3 amino acids: CASSPLTSDTDTQYF. In DNA form, the CDR3 reads TGTGCCAGCTCACCACTAACTAGCGACACAGATACGCAGTATTTT.

This clone was counted once. CDR3 nucleotide sequence: TGTGCCAGCAGCTCAGGTATGAACCGCTTCGGTGGTCAGCCCCAGCATTTT. Its protein product is CASSSGMNRFGGQPQHF. The rearrangement uses TRBV11-2 and TRBJ1-5; D not resolved. This CDR3 region has 17 residues. CDR1 and CDR2 (germline): SGHAT, FQNNGV. V lost 4 bases and J lost 6, with 22 bases in between. Combining the CDR3 with reference TRBV11-2 and TRBJ1-5 gives the whole variable domain EAGVAQSPRYKIIEKRQSVAFWCNPISGHATLYWYQQILGQGPKLLIQFQNNGVVDDSQLPKDRFSAERLKGVDSTLKIQPAKLEDSAVYLCASSSGMNRFGGQPQHFGDGTRLSIL.

The chain combines TRBV3-1 (or the pseudogene TRBV3-2) with TRBJ2-7, with 9 bases aligning to TRBD2. CDR3 length: 17 amino acids. CDR1 is LGHDT, CDR2 YNNKEL, per germline (reference sequence). The trim removed 0 bases at V and 1 base at J, leaving 7 bases unmatched. The CDR3 DNA reads TGTGCCAGCAGCCAAGAATATCTAGCGGGAATATCCTACGAGCAGTACTTC. This translates into CASSQEYLAGISYEQYF.

The J gene is TRBJ2-7, the V gene TRBV23-1, with 9 bases fitting TRBD1. TRBV23-1 is treated as an ORF (open reading frame) with a function not yet certain. This CDR3 is 17 amino acids long. Trimming at V came to 2 bases and at J to 4 bases, leaving 12 bases not matched to a gene. The CDR3, as DNA: TGCGCCAGCAGTCAACTCCGGGACAGGGAACAAGTTTACGAGCAGTACTTC. This encodes CASSQLRDREQVYEQYF.

The chain combines TRBV19 with TRBJ1-5, with a possible D match to TRBD1 (5 bases). The CDR3 has 14 residues. The V and J ends lost 6 bases and 8 bases respectively, with 17 bases between them. Germline V gene data show CDR1 as LNHDA and CDR2 as SQIVND (reference sequence). DNA for the CDR3: TGTGCCAGTAGCAAACCAGACAGTGCGAAGCCCCAGCATTTT. This gives the protein CASSKPDSAKPQHF.

J is TRBJ2-1 and V is TRBV9; 11 bases are a match to TRBD2. This CDR3 contains 15 residues. The V gene end was trimmed by 2 bases and the J gene end by 8 bases; junction bases not matched to a gene: 6. The germline CDR1 and CDR2 sequences are SGDLS and YYNGEE. CDR3 in amino acids: CASSVTSGSVYEQFF. As DNA, the CDR3 is TGTGCCAGCAGCGTTACTAGCGGGAGCGTCTATGAGCAGTTCTTC.

The chain employs TRBV4-1 and TRBJ2-7; D is unclear. The CDR3 extends over 17 amino acids. V was trimmed by 0 bases and J by 7 bases, leaving 22 bases between them. CDR1 MGHRA and CDR2 YSYEKL come from the germline V gene. The CDR3 reads CASSQEGTAIGFNEQYF. The CDR3 DNA follows: TGCGCCAGCAGCCAAGAAGGAACAGCCATCGGTTTTAATGAGCAGTACTTC.

Only one count was recorded for this clone. The chain employs TRBV4-2 and TRBJ2-5, with TRBD2 as a possible D gene (6 bases). Per the germline V gene, CDR1 is LGHNA and CDR2 is YNFKEQ. Trimming removed 3 bases at V and 5 bases at J, with 19 bases between. The CDR3 totals 16 residues. CDR3 DNA: TGTGCCAGCAGCCAGGCCCGACTAGGGCTTCTGGAGACCCAGTACTTC. It yields the protein CASSQARLGLLETQYF.

The chain couples TRBV5-1 to TRBJ1-2; D is perhaps TRBD1 (6 bases). With 4 bases removed from V and 4 bases from J, the gap between germline ends came to 14 bases. The CDR3 has 14 residues. From germline, CDR1 is SGHRS and CDR2 YFSETQ. This chain's CDR3 is CASSEGTPRYGYTF. The CDR3 DNA sequence: TGCGCCAGCAGCGAAGGGACACCCCGCTATGGCTACACCTTC.

The CDR3 protein is CASSQRGAVTSGKEYNEQFF. CDR3 nucleotide sequence: TGTGCCAGCAGCCAGCGGGGGGCTGTAACTAGCGGGAAAGAATACAATGAGCAGTTCTTC. The V and J genes are TRBV3-1 (or the pseudogene TRBV3-2) and TRBJ2-1; 10 bases are a match to TRBD2. Germline loops: CDR1 LGHDT, CDR2 YNNKEL (reference sequence). This CDR3 is 20 amino acids long. V was clipped by 3 bases and J by 4 bases; unmatched bases: 18.

The J gene is TRBJ1-6, the V gene TRBV11-2; D gene unclear. In germline, CDR1 is SGHAT, CDR2 FQNNGV. The CDR3 is made up of 12 amino acids. V was cut by 4 bases and J by 7 bases, with 5 bases left in between. CDR3 protein: CASSSRNSPLHF. CDR3 sequence (DNA): TGTGCCAGCAGCTCGCGAAATTCACCCCTCCACTTT. The variable domain in full, completed from reference TRBV11-2 and TRBJ1-6, reads EAGVAQSPRYKIIEKRQSVAFWCNPISGHATLYWYQQILGQGPKLLIQFQNNGVVDDSQLPKDRFSAERLKGVDSTLKIQPAKLEDSAVYLCASSSRNSPLHFGNGTRLTVT.

The chain combines TRBV2 with TRBJ1-1, with D possibly being TRBD1 (5 bases). Between the trimmed V and J ends, which lost 6 bases and 1 base, there was a span of 9 bases. Germline lookup yields CDR1 SNHLY and CDR2 FYNNEI. The CDR3 length is 13 residues. The CDR3 region has the DNA TGTGCCAGCAGGGCAGGGCGGAACACTGAAGCTTTCTTT. It encodes CASRAGRNTEAFF.

As regards this clone: Mismatch with germline at one junction end may stem from a read error. The chain couples TRBV30 to TRBJ1-6; D uncertain. The CDR3 totals 14 residues. Germline values: CDR1 GTSNPN, CDR2 SVGIG (reference sequence). The CDR3, as DNA: TGTGTCTGGAGTGTACGGGTGTGGAATTCACCCCTCCACTTT. Translation gives CVWSVRVWNSPLHF.

The genes are TRBV4-1 and TRBJ1-2; possible D gene TRBD1, 5 bases. This CDR3 region has 12 residues. Germline CDR1 reads MGHRA; CDR2 reads YSYEKL. Trimming removed 4 bases at V and 4 bases at J, with 7 bases between. The CDR3: CASSLDSYGYTF. In nucleotides, the CDR3 is TGCGCCAGCAGCCTTGACAGCTATGGCTACACCTTC.

This chain joins TRBV11-2 and TRBJ2-7; the D is unclear. V was shortened by 0 bases and J by 0 bases, with 6 bases between the two germline ends. The CDR3 runs to 14 residues. Germline loops: CDR1 SGHAT, CDR2 FQNNGV. The CDR3 loop is CASSLEAGSYEQYF. CDR3 sequence (DNA): TGTGCCAGCAGCTTAGAAGCTGGCTCCTACGAGCAGTACTTC.

The chain carries TRBV3-1 (or the pseudogene TRBV3-2) and TRBJ1-1; 7 bases align to TRBD1. V shed 6 bases and J 4 bases; nucleotides not matched to a gene: 8. The CDR3 consists of 14 residues. Germline V lookup: CDR1 LGHDT, CDR2 YNNKEL (reference sequence). The DNA of the CDR3 is TGTGCCAGCAGTTTTCAGGGGGATTTCACTGAAGCTTTCTTT. It is translated as CASSFQGDFTEAFF.

This chain links TRBV4-3 with TRBJ2-5; possibly TRBD1 for D (5 bases). V was pared by 3 bases and J by 0 bases, with 8 bases between. There are 14 residues in the CDR3. CDR1 and CDR2 (germline): LGHNA, YSLEER. CDR3 amino acids: CASSHIRDQETQYF. CDR3 DNA sequence: TGCGCCAGCAGCCATATCAGGGACCAAGAGACCCAGTACTTC.

There are a few counts of this clone. The V and J genes are TRBV6-6 and TRBJ2-7, with 11 bases aligning to TRBD2. Germline V gives CDR1 MNHNY, CDR2 SVGAGI (reference sequence). Trimming cost V 5 bases and J 2 bases; bases outside gene matches: 11. The CDR3 loop spans 17 amino acids. This chain's CDR3 is CASSPYSGLAGPYEQYF. The CDR3 nucleotides are TGTGCCAGCAGTCCCTACTCTGGACTAGCGGGTCCCTACGAGCAGTACTTC.

The chain links TRBV4-3 to TRBJ2-1; 7 bases are shared with TRBD1. Germline CDR1 LGHNA, CDR2 YSLEER. The CDR3 has 17 amino acids. The ends lost 0 bases at V and 5 bases at J; junction bases unmatched: 10. CDR3 amino acids: CASSQELVRTGHNEQFF. The DNA for the CDR3 is TGCGCCAGCAGCCAAGAATTGGTGAGGACAGGACACAATGAGCAGTTCTTC.